This record covers a single TCR beta chain. Its antigen specificity is not known. One base away there is no much larger clone; base qualities are not given. What this sample's time point label stands for: about four weeks on oral tofacitinib. The sample's treatment or condition label, decoded: oral pan-JAK inhibitor, 5-10 mg twice daily. Peripheral blood and lesional scalp punch biopsies were obtained from patients with alopecia areata. After PBMCs were isolated by density centrifugation and stained for CD3, CD4 and CD8, a FACSAria was used to sort CD4+ and CD8+ T cells. CDR3 length: 16 amino acids, cysteine to phenylalanine. The CDR3 DNA has 48 bases and is translated from base 1. V gives up 2 bases and J gives up 4 bases, and the segment between their germline ends measures 20 bases. CDR1 and CDR2 are read off the germline V gene (reference sequence) as GTSNPN and SVGIG. The receptor library was made with the immunoSEQ multiplex PCR assay. RNA was extracted from all samples and reverse transcribed into cDNA, which served as template for TCR sequencing. First-strand cDNA was synthesized with SuperScript III using a 2:1 mix of oligo-dT and random hexamers. Amplification bias was assessed with a synthetic immune receptor repertoire, and residual bias was removed computationally. Concerning the study's data processing: After raw reads were preprocessed to remove errors, the CDR3 was defined following IMGT conventions as running from the conserved cysteine to phenylalanine. Clonality was computed as 1 minus the Shannon entropy, with the entropy normalized by log2 of the number of productive unique TCRs. Whether each scalp clone was CD4 or CD8 was inferred by checking scalp TCRbeta sequences against the CD4 and CD8 repertoires from sorted blood. Held by TCRdb, this immuneACCESS table contains in-frame sequences only and omits some clones. Under half of the omission traces to an unresolved V gene where checked; the cause of the rest is unknown. That table is the source of V, J and clone size, and D and trimming were worked out from the DNA. This sample is represented by about 120,000 clones; approximately 60% of them were singletons. The ten largest clones add up to around 6% of the sample.

This sample was taken from a study of CD8+ T cells in alopecia areata (dated by TCRdb to the late 2010s). For the study in its entirety: The treated patients, all with moderate-to-severe alopecia areata, were enrolled in an open-label pilot trial of oral tofacitinib given at 5 to 10 mg twice daily. Scalp clonality was compared among normal scalp (n=4), patchy alopecia areata scalp (n=8), and alopecia totalis/universalis scalp (n=8). RNA was obtained with the PAXgene miRNA kit for fixed scalp, the miRNeasy kit for PBMCs, and the RNeasy kit for mouse skin. Patients received tofacitinib for 6 to 18 months and were then followed off drug for 6 months to check for delayed response and recurrence. Scalp tissue and sorted CD4+ and CD8+ peripheral blood T cells from patchy and totalis/universalis alopecia areata patients and from healthy controls were covered by human TCRbeta sequencing. Amplification of TCRbeta CDR3 regions was done by immunoSEQ multiplex PCR using 35 Vbeta forward primers and 13 Jbeta reverse primers. Patients on tofacitinib were biopsied at baseline and after 4 and 24 weeks of treatment, and several of the patients also had a later scalp biopsy. The SALT score, which quantifies the percentage of affected scalp surface area, was used to measure disease severity in treated patients. High-throughput TCRbeta sequencing was used to examine T cell clonal expansion in alopecia areata in both the C3H/HeJ mouse model and human patients. General study outcomes and caveats: With tofacitinib, both scalp clonality and the number of expanded CD8+ clones among the top 100 scalp clones went down significantly. Many expanded lesional clones persisted in scalp and blood during tofacitinib treatment, which may partly explain relapse after stopping treatment. TCR sequences shared between patients were less clear than in mice, possibly partly because of HLA diversity in the patient population. The treated cohort was small, with a single nonresponder, so links between baseline CD8+ expansion and response need larger studies. Compared with normal scalp, lesional scalp, particularly in alopecia totalis/universalis, had higher clonality and more expanded CD8+ clones, which suggests antigenic drive. Unlike mouse skin, where gammadelta T cells dominate, normal human skin contains resident alphabeta T cells that get sequenced too, which complicates analysis of the scalp TCR repertoire.

Recombination connected TRBV30 to TRBJ1-1; the best D guess is TRBD1, with 5 bases matching. The sequence came from a human donor with alopecia areata. The specimen was CD4+ T cells sorted from blood, collected at week 4, from a patient treated with tofacitinib. The encoded CDR3 is CAWSKGRVTSRTEAFF. The sequenced DNA is TGTGCCTGGAGTAAAGGCAGGGTGACGTCGCGCACTGAAGCTTTCTTT.